This is a list of T cell receptor beta chains from one sample in a study of OX40 agonist ivuxolimab in advanced cancers. Produced via immunoSEQ multiplex PCR; TCRdb's table is partial and in-frame only. Counted here are 55,000 or so clones, about nine tenths occurring once; the ten biggest clones make up approximately 16%. Sequenced here: CD4+ or CD8+ T cells sorted from blood, sampled in a trial of the OX40 agonist ivuxolimab. Receptor source: an adult with an advanced solid tumor such as melanoma, head and neck, liver or kidney cancer. The CDR3 runs from the conserved cysteine through the conserved F or W. A D gene is named only where the DNA matches it firmly. A clone size is listed for some rows: how often the clone was seen (once, few, many), or a class if it is expanded.

D: TRBD2; J: TRBJ2-5; V: TRBV29-1; length: 13; size: NA; DNA: TGCAGCCCAGGAGCGGGAGGGCAAGAGACCCAGTACTTC; CDR3: CSPGAGGQETQYF
D: NA; J: TRBJ1-4; V: TRBV15; length: 15; size: NA; DNA: TGTGCCACCAGCGGAAGACGGTTAACTAATGAAAAGCTGTTTTTT; CDR3: CATSGRRLTNEKLFF
D: TRBD1; J: TRBJ2-3; V: TRBV5-8; length: 15; size: NA; DNA: TGTGCCAGCAGCTTAGGACAGGGGGCCACAGATACGCAGTATTTT; CDR3: CASSLGQGATDTQYF
D: NA; J: TRBJ2-5; V: TRBV4-1; length: 17; size: NA; DNA: TGCGCCAGCAGCCAAGATCGTTCGGTAGGGAGCCAAGAGACCCAGTACTTC; CDR3: CASSQDRSVGSQETQYF
D: NA; J: TRBJ2-3; V: TRBV9; length: 15; size: NA; DNA: TGTGCCAGCAGCGTACGGGACAACCGCACAGATACGCAGTATTTT; CDR3: CASSVRDNRTDTQYF
D: NA; J: TRBJ2-7; V: TRBV7-3; length: 17; size: NA; DNA: TGCGCCAGCAGCCAAGATCGGTCAAGGGCTCTCGGCTACGAGCAGTACTTC; CDR3: CASSQDRSRALGYEQYF
D: TRBD2; J: TRBJ2-7; V: TRBV4-1; length: 16; size: NA; DNA: TGCGCCAGCAGCCAAGGGGCTAGCGGGATCTCTTACGAGCAGTACTTC; CDR3: CASSQGASGISYEQYF
D: TRBD1; J: TRBJ1-6; V: TRBV11-1; length: 14; size: once; DNA: TGTGCCAGCAGCAAGACAGGGGAGAATTCACCCCTCCACTTT; CDR3: CASSKTGENSPLHF
D: NA; J: TRBJ2-1; V: TRBV15; length: 13; size: NA; DNA: TGTGCCACCAGCAGACAAATGGACAATGAGCAGTTCTTC; CDR3: CATSRQMDNEQFF
D: NA; J: TRBJ2-7; V: TRBV7-2; length: 13; size: NA; DNA: TGTGCCAGCAGCCATGGGACCTACTACGAGCAGTACTTC; CDR3: CASSHGTYYEQYF
D: NA; J: TRBJ1-4; V: TRBV5-1; length: 16; size: NA; DNA: TGCGCCAGCAGCCTGCTCCCCGGACAAATTAATGAAAAACTGTTTTTT; CDR3: CASSLLPGQINEKLFF
D: NA; J: TRBJ2-2; V: TRBV6-8; length: 10; size: NA; DNA: TGTGCCACCGGTACAGGGGAGCTGTTTTTT; CDR3: CATGTGELFF
D: TRBD1; J: TRBJ2-1; V: TRBV5-1; length: 15; size: NA; DNA: TGCGCCAGCAGCTTGACAGGGGCCTCCTACAATGAGCAGTTCTTC; CDR3: CASSLTGASYNEQFF
D: NA; J: TRBJ2-4; V: TRBV21-1; length: 15; size: NA; DNA: TGTGCCAGCAGCAAGGTCAGGGGTAGCAAAAACATTCAGTACTTC; CDR3: CASSKVRGSKNIQYF
D: NA; J: TRBJ2-1; V: TRBV25-1; length: 12; size: NA; DNA: TGTGCCAGCAGTGCCCTCGACACTGAGCAGTTCTTC; CDR3: CASSALDTEQFF
D: NA; J: TRBJ2-1; V: TRBV7-9; length: 14; size: NA; DNA: TGTGCCAGCAGTCCAAACCGCCCGAGTCTTGAGCAGTTCTTC; CDR3: CASSPNRPSLEQFF
D: TRBD2; J: TRBJ2-2; V: TRBV27; length: 18; size: NA; DNA: TGTGCCAGCAGTTTAATGGCTAGCGGGAGATCGGGCACCGGGGAGCTGTTTTTT; CDR3: CASSLMASGRSGTGELFF
D: NA; J: TRBJ2-7; V: TRBV29-1; length: 13; size: NA; DNA: TGCAGCGTTGGGACCGCGAGCTCCTACGAGCAGTACTTC; CDR3: CSVGTASSYEQYF
D: NA; J: TRBJ2-1; V: TRBV28; length: 15; size: NA; DNA: TGTGCCAGCAGTCCTCTATCGGACGGCTACAATGAGCAGTTCTTC; CDR3: CASSPLSDGYNEQFF
D: NA; J: TRBJ2-1; V: TRBV7-2; length: 13; size: once; DNA: TGTGCCAGCACCCTGGGAAGGGAGGATGAGCAGTTCTTC; CDR3: CASTLGREDEQFF
D: NA; J: TRBJ2-7; V: TRBV5-8; length: 15; size: NA; DNA: TGTGCCAGCAGCTTGGAGGGCAGGCATTCCTACGAGCAGTACTTC; CDR3: CASSLEGRHSYEQYF
D: NA; J: TRBJ1-1; V: TRBV18; length: 13; size: NA; DNA: TGTGCCAGCTCACCACACCAGGCCAATAGAGCTTTCTTT; CDR3: CASSPHQANRAFF
D: TRBD1; J: TRBJ2-5; V: TRBV18; length: 14; size: once; DNA: TGTGCCAGCTCGGCACAGGGGTCTGGGGAGACCCAGTACTTC; CDR3: CASSAQGSGETQYF
D: NA; J: TRBJ2-7; V: TRBV6-5; length: 15; size: NA; DNA: TGTGCCAGCAGTATAGACCGGGACCTTTACTACGAGCAGTACTTC; CDR3: CASSIDRDLYYEQYF
D: NA; J: TRBJ2-6; V: TRBV5-1; length: 17; size: NA; DNA: TGCGCCAGCAGCTTTACTACCACAGCCTCTGGGGCCAACGTCCTGACTTTC; CDR3: CASSFTTTASGANVLTF
D: NA; J: TRBJ1-1; V: TRBV6-6; length: 15; size: NA; DNA: TGTGCCAGCAGTAGACAAAGAGGCATGAACACTGAAGCTTTCTTT; CDR3: CASSRQRGMNTEAFF
D: NA; J: TRBJ1-5; V: TRBV28; length: 14; size: NA; DNA: TGTGCCAGCAGTTTAGCTATGAGCAATCAGCCCCAGCATTTT; CDR3: CASSLAMSNQPQHF
D: NA; J: TRBJ1-3; V: TRBV28; length: 17; size: NA; DNA: TGTGCCAGCAGATCACCCACCGGACAGATCTCTGGAAACACCATATATTTT; CDR3: CASRSPTGQISGNTIYF
D: TRBD1; J: TRBJ1-5; V: TRBV4-1; length: 19; size: NA; DNA: TGCGCCAGCAGCCAAGATCCCCGGACAGGGGAATATCACAATCAGCCCCAGCATTTT; CDR3: CASSQDPRTGEYHNQPQHF
D: TRBD2; J: TRBJ2-1; V: TRBV7-8; length: 15; size: NA; DNA: TGTGCCAGCAAGGGACTAGCGGGAGGCAATTCTGAGCAGTTCTTC; CDR3: CASKGLAGGNSEQFF
D: NA; J: TRBJ2-2; V: TRBV29-1; length: 15; size: NA; DNA: TGCAGCGTTGTATCGTGGGAGGGGGTCACCGGGGAGCTGTTTTTT; CDR3: CSVVSWEGVTGELFF
D: NA; J: TRBJ2-3; V: TRBV7-9; length: 15; size: once; DNA: TGTGCCAGCAGCTTAGACGGCAGAAGCACAGATACGCAGTATTTT; CDR3: CASSLDGRSTDTQYF
D: NA; J: TRBJ1-2; V: TRBV28; length: 13; size: NA; DNA: TGTGCCAGCAACCCGGACACCATCTATGGCTACACCTTC; CDR3: CASNPDTIYGYTF
D: TRBD1; J: TRBJ1-2; V: TRBV6-5; length: 13; size: NA; DNA: TGTGCCAGCAGTTACGGGACAGGGGGCGCGTCCACCTTC; CDR3: CASSYGTGGASTF
D: NA; J: TRBJ2-3; V: TRBV18; length: 13; size: NA; DNA: TGTGCCAGCTCACCAAGTCACGCGGATACGCAGTATTTT; CDR3: CASSPSHADTQYF
D: NA; J: TRBJ1-6; V: TRBV27; length: 18; size: NA; DNA: TGTGCCAGCGGTTCCCTCCCCTTCCGGGACCACTATAATTCACCCCTCCACTTT; CDR3: CASGSLPFRDHYNSPLHF
D: TRBD1; J: TRBJ2-7; V: TRBV27; length: 15; size: NA; DNA: TGTGCCAGCAGTTTAACGGACAGGGGGTTCACTGAGCAGTACTTC; CDR3: CASSLTDRGFTEQYF
D: NA; J: TRBJ2-1; V: TRBV7-2; length: 14; size: NA; DNA: TGTGCCAGCGCCCTTTCTGAGGGATACAATGAGCAGTTCTTC; CDR3: CASALSEGYNEQFF